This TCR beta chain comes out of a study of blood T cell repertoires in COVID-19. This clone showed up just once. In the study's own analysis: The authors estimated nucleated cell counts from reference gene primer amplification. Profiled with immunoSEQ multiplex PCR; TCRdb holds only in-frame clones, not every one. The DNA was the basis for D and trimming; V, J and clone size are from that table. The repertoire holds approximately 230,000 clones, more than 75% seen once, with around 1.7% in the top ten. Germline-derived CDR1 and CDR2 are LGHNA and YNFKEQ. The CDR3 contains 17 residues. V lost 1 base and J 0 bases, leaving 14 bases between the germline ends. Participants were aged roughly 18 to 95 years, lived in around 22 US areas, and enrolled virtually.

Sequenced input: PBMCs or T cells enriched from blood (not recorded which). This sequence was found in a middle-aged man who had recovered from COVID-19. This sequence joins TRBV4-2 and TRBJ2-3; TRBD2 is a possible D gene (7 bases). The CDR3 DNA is TGTGCCAGCAGCCAAGTTGGGGGGGGCCTTAGCACAGATACGCAGTATTTT. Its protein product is CASSQVGGGLSTDTQYF.